This T cell receptor (beta chain) is from a study of cytomegalovirus exposure and HLA in healthy donors. Study information: An analysis done earlier identified almost 120 million unique TCR beta sequences from about 179 million T cells.

The PCR was carried out with 60 Vbeta primers and 13 Jbeta primers. The assay was immunoSEQ multiplex PCR, and TCRdb's table has in-frame clones only and misses some. The sample lists 60,000 to 70,000 clones, 60% to 80% seen once, with more than 5% in the top ten. Input material: PBMCs. The TCR comes from a male donor in good health and CMV-seropositive.

For the CDR3, the DNA is TGTGCCAGTAGTATACAGGGATTTTTGGGAGATACGCAGTATTTT. Its translation: CASSIQGFLGDTQYF. The chain joins TRBV19 to TRBJ2-3, with TRBD1 as a possible D gene (5 bases). CDR1 and CDR2 (germline): LNHDA, SQIVND (reference sequence). Trimming cost V 2 bases and J 5 bases, with 14 bases left between them. CDR3 length: 15 amino acids.